A selection of T cell receptor beta chains follows, all from one sample in a study of blood T cell repertoires in COVID-19. Here immunoSEQ multiplex PCR was the method, and the copy in TCRdb shows in-frame clones only, minus some. The sample records 130,000 or so clones, 70% to 80% being singletons. The sample comprised peripheral blood. These receptors were taken from a woman aged 70-85 years with COVID-19, enrolled during active disease. CDR3s include the opening cysteine and the closing phenylalanine or tryptophan. Each record gives: CDR3 DNA, CDR3 protein, D gene, V gene, clone size, J gene. The D gene is left open where the match is weak. The listing skips clone size in some rows; elsewhere it reads once, few, many or a size class.

CDR3nt: TGTGCCAGCAGCCAAACAGGGTTAAATCAGCCCCAGCATTTT; CDR3aa: CASSQTGLNQPQHF; d_gene: .; v_gene: TRBV3-1/TRBV3-2; abundance: .; j_gene: TRBJ1-5
CDR3nt: TGTGCCACCGAACACAACTCCTACAATGAGCAGTTCTTC; CDR3aa: CATEHNSYNEQFF; d_gene: .; v_gene: TRBV19; abundance: .; j_gene: TRBJ2-1
CDR3nt: TGTGCCAGCAGTAGGGACATGGTCCCTAATCAGCCCCAGCATTTT; CDR3aa: CASSRDMVPNQPQHF; d_gene: .; v_gene: TRBV6-5; abundance: .; j_gene: TRBJ1-5
CDR3nt: TGCGCCAGCAGCTTTGGACAGGGCGGTGAGCAGTTCTTC; CDR3aa: CASSFGQGGEQFF; d_gene: TRBD1; v_gene: TRBV5-1; abundance: .; j_gene: TRBJ2-1
CDR3nt: TGTGCCACCAGTGATTTGACAGGGGGCCCAGATACGCAGTATTTT; CDR3aa: CATSDLTGGPDTQYF; d_gene: TRBD1; v_gene: TRBV24-1; abundance: .; j_gene: TRBJ2-3
CDR3nt: TGTGCCAGTAGTAAAACTTCTGGAAACACCATATATTTT; CDR3aa: CASSKTSGNTIYF; d_gene: .; v_gene: TRBV19; abundance: few; j_gene: TRBJ1-3
CDR3nt: TGTGCCAGCTCACCACAGGGGGGCACAGATACGCAGTATTTT; CDR3aa: CASSPQGGTDTQYF; d_gene: .; v_gene: TRBV18; abundance: .; j_gene: TRBJ2-3
CDR3nt: TGTGCCAGCAGTGAAGCGTGGGACTTTGGCTACACCTTC; CDR3aa: CASSEAWDFGYTF; d_gene: .; v_gene: TRBV6-1; abundance: .; j_gene: TRBJ1-2
CDR3nt: TGTGCCAGCAGCCCCGGACAGGGAGTAGATACGCAGTATTTT; CDR3aa: CASSPGQGVDTQYF; d_gene: TRBD1; v_gene: TRBV7-3; abundance: .; j_gene: TRBJ2-3
CDR3nt: TGTGCCAGCAGTGTAAGGGGGCAGGGGGCCAACGTCCTGACTTTC; CDR3aa: CASSVRGQGANVLTF; d_gene: TRBD1; v_gene: TRBV6-2/TRBV6-3; abundance: .; j_gene: TRBJ2-6
CDR3nt: TGCGCCAGCAGCTGGGACCGGGACTCCGGCTACGAGCAGTACTTC; CDR3aa: CASSWDRDSGYEQYF; d_gene: .; v_gene: TRBV5-1; abundance: .; j_gene: TRBJ2-7
CDR3nt: TGTGCCAGCAGTTACTTAGAGAACACTGAAGCTTTCTTT; CDR3aa: CASSYLENTEAFF; d_gene: .; v_gene: TRBV6-6; abundance: many; j_gene: TRBJ1-1
CDR3nt: TGTGCCAGCAGGACAGGGACTTCCCTAGGGGATACGCAGTATTTT; CDR3aa: CASRTGTSLGDTQYF; d_gene: .; v_gene: TRBV2; abundance: .; j_gene: TRBJ2-3
CDR3nt: TGTGCCAGCAGCCACGGGGGGGGAGTGACTGAAGCTTTCTTT; CDR3aa: CASSHGGGVTEAFF; d_gene: .; v_gene: TRBV5-4; abundance: .; j_gene: TRBJ1-1
CDR3nt: TGTGCCAGCAGCCAGCTCGACAGGGGTGAAAACATTCAGTACTTC; CDR3aa: CASSQLDRGENIQYF; d_gene: TRBD1; v_gene: TRBV4-2; abundance: .; j_gene: TRBJ2-4
CDR3nt: TGTGCCAGCAGTACCTGGACAGGGCGCAATCAGCCCCAGCATTTT; CDR3aa: CASSTWTGRNQPQHF; d_gene: TRBD1; v_gene: TRBV27; abundance: .; j_gene: TRBJ1-5
CDR3nt: TGTGCCAGCAGTTATGGACAGGGCTATGGCTACACCTTC; CDR3aa: CASSYGQGYGYTF; d_gene: TRBD1; v_gene: TRBV5-5; abundance: .; j_gene: TRBJ1-2
CDR3nt: TGTGCCAGCAGCGCCGTACAGGGGTCCGAGCAGTACTTC; CDR3aa: CASSAVQGSEQYF; d_gene: TRBD1; v_gene: TRBV5-4; abundance: .; j_gene: TRBJ2-7
CDR3nt: TGTGCCAGCAGAGGGGGACCGGGTGGCTACACCTTC; CDR3aa: CASRGGPGGYTF; d_gene: .; v_gene: TRBV14; abundance: .; j_gene: TRBJ1-2
CDR3nt: TGCGCCAGCAGCCAAGATATGAGGGATTCTAAACCCCACCTCCACTTT; CDR3aa: CASSQDMRDSKPHLHF; d_gene: .; v_gene: TRBV4-1; abundance: .; j_gene: TRBJ1-6
CDR3nt: TGTGCCAGCAGTTTATTTAGGACAGGGGAAGGGGGAGGCACAGATACGCAGTATTTT; CDR3aa: CASSLFRTGEGGGTDTQYF; d_gene: TRBD1; v_gene: TRBV27; abundance: .; j_gene: TRBJ2-3
CDR3nt: TGTGCCAGCAGGGGACAGGGAGGATGGACAGATACGCAGTATTTT; CDR3aa: CASRGQGGWTDTQYF; d_gene: TRBD1; v_gene: TRBV27; abundance: .; j_gene: TRBJ2-3
CDR3nt: TGTGCCACCCAGGGCCCCTTGGGGTCACCCCTCCACTTT; CDR3aa: CATQGPLGSPLHF; d_gene: .; v_gene: TRBV2; abundance: few; j_gene: TRBJ1-6
CDR3nt: TGTGCCTGGACCGGTGACAGGGGGAAACTGTTTTTT; CDR3aa: CAWTGDRGKLFF; d_gene: TRBD1; v_gene: TRBV30; abundance: .; j_gene: TRBJ1-4
CDR3nt: TGTGCCACCAGTGATTACGGACTAGCGGGGGGTTCAGATACGCAGTATTTT; CDR3aa: CATSDYGLAGGSDTQYF; d_gene: TRBD2; v_gene: TRBV24-1; abundance: .; j_gene: TRBJ2-3
CDR3nt: TGTGCCAGCAGCCTTTACAGCTACGAGCAGTACTTC; CDR3aa: CASSLYSYEQYF; d_gene: .; v_gene: TRBV3-1/TRBV3-2; abundance: .; j_gene: TRBJ2-7
CDR3nt: TGTGCCTGGGCTTTGAAGGACAGGGGGTTTTATGGCTACACCTTC; CDR3aa: CAWALKDRGFYGYTF; d_gene: TRBD1; v_gene: TRBV30; abundance: .; j_gene: TRBJ1-2
CDR3nt: TGCGCCAGCAGCTTGGTAGGAATAGACACTGGAAACACCATATATTTT; CDR3aa: CASSLVGIDTGNTIYF; d_gene: .; v_gene: TRBV5-1; abundance: .; j_gene: TRBJ1-3
CDR3nt: TGCAGCGGCCAACAGGGGTACGAGCAGTACTTC; CDR3aa: CSGQQGYEQYF; d_gene: TRBD1; v_gene: TRBV29-1; abundance: .; j_gene: TRBJ2-7
CDR3nt: TGTGCCAGCAGCTCAACACAGGGTGTCACCGGGGAGCTGTTTTTT; CDR3aa: CASSSTQGVTGELFF; d_gene: .; v_gene: TRBV7-9; abundance: .; j_gene: TRBJ2-2
CDR3nt: TGTGCCTCGGGACAGGGGGTGGAAAAACTGTTTTTT; CDR3aa: CASGQGVEKLFF; d_gene: TRBD1; v_gene: TRBV10-3; abundance: .; j_gene: TRBJ1-4
CDR3nt: TGCGCCAGCAGCCCAGAAGGACAGGGGTTTTTAAATGAGCAGTTCTTC; CDR3aa: CASSPEGQGFLNEQFF; d_gene: TRBD1; v_gene: TRBV5-1; abundance: .; j_gene: TRBJ2-1
CDR3nt: TGCGCCAGCAGCCTGACAGCCATGAACACTGAAGCTTTCTTT; CDR3aa: CASSLTAMNTEAFF; d_gene: .; v_gene: TRBV5-1; abundance: .; j_gene: TRBJ1-1
CDR3nt: TGTGCCAGCAGCCGCACAGGGAACGTCAGGGGTACTGAAGCTTTCTTT; CDR3aa: CASSRTGNVRGTEAFF; d_gene: .; v_gene: TRBV5-4; abundance: .; j_gene: TRBJ1-1
CDR3nt: TGTGCCAGCAGCCAATCCTATGGGGGCGCCGGGACCGGGGAGCTGTTTTTT; CDR3aa: CASSQSYGGAGTGELFF; d_gene: .; v_gene: TRBV4-2; abundance: .; j_gene: TRBJ2-2
CDR3nt: TGTGCCAGCCTAACCCGAGGGAGGGATGGCTACACCTTC; CDR3aa: CASLTRGRDGYTF; d_gene: .; v_gene: TRBV12-3/TRBV12-4; abundance: .; j_gene: TRBJ1-2
CDR3nt: TGTGCCACCAGCAGAGATTTGGGGGCGGGCTACGAGCAGTACTTC; CDR3aa: CATSRDLGAGYEQYF; d_gene: .; v_gene: TRBV15; abundance: .; j_gene: TRBJ2-7
CDR3nt: TGTGCCAGTGAGGAGGACAGCAATTCTAACTATGGCTACACCTTC; CDR3aa: CASEEDSNSNYGYTF; d_gene: .; v_gene: TRBV2; abundance: once; j_gene: TRBJ1-2
CDR3nt: TGTGCCAGCAGCCCCCGGACTAGCGGGGGGTCTGACATTCAGTACTTC; CDR3aa: CASSPRTSGGSDIQYF; d_gene: TRBD2; v_gene: TRBV7-8; abundance: once; j_gene: TRBJ2-4
CDR3nt: TGTGCCACCAGCGTCGGACAGGGTTATGGCTACACCTTC; CDR3aa: CATSVGQGYGYTF; d_gene: TRBD1; v_gene: TRBV15; abundance: .; j_gene: TRBJ1-2
CDR3nt: TGTGCCAGCAGTTACGGGACAGGGGGAAACAATCAGCCCCAGCATTTT; CDR3aa: CASSYGTGGNNQPQHF; d_gene: TRBD1; v_gene: TRBV6-6; abundance: .; j_gene: TRBJ1-5
CDR3nt: TGCGCCAGCAGCCAAGAAGGCGGGGGCCGCCAGCCCCAGCATTTT; CDR3aa: CASSQEGGGRQPQHF; d_gene: .; v_gene: TRBV4-1; abundance: .; j_gene: TRBJ1-5
CDR3nt: TGTGCCAGCAGCCCCCAGGGCGGGGGGGCCACAGATACGCAGTATTTT; CDR3aa: CASSPQGGGATDTQYF; d_gene: TRBD2; v_gene: TRBV4-2; abundance: .; j_gene: TRBJ2-3
CDR3nt: TGTGCCAGCAGCCGCTCAATGCGGAGAACTAATGAAAAACTGTTTTTT; CDR3aa: CASSRSMRRTNEKLFF; d_gene: .; v_gene: TRBV9; abundance: .; j_gene: TRBJ1-4
CDR3nt: TGTGCCAGCAGTTCCGATATGTACAGGGTACGGTCACCCCTCCACTTT; CDR3aa: CASSSDMYRVRSPLHF; d_gene: .; v_gene: TRBV6-2/TRBV6-3; abundance: .; j_gene: TRBJ1-6
CDR3nt: TGTGCCAGCTCACCTCAGACAGGGTCCGGGGCGAACTATGGCTACACCTTC; CDR3aa: CASSPQTGSGANYGYTF; d_gene: TRBD1; v_gene: TRBV18; abundance: .; j_gene: TRBJ1-2